This T cell receptor beta chain derives from a study of cytomegalovirus exposure and HLA in healthy donors. V was cut by 6 bases and J by 8 bases, with 16 bases left in between. The CDR3 contains 13 residues. Germline assignment: CDR1 SEHNR and CDR2 FQNEAQ (reference sequence). 60 Vbeta and 13 Jbeta primers were used in PCR. Assay: immunoSEQ multiplex PCR; the TCRdb copy retains only in-frame clones and omits some. This table holds about 210,000 clones, about three quarters found once. Sequencing was performed on PBMCs. The chain uses TRBV7-9 and TRBJ1-2, with D possibly matching TRBD1 (6 bases). The receptor comes from a male donor in good health and CMV-seronegative. The CDR3 DNA reads TGTGCCAGCAGGTCCAACAGGGTTAACGGCTACACCTTC. Translation gives CASRSNRVNGYTF.